This T cell receptor beta chain was documented in a study of cytomegalovirus exposure and HLA in healthy donors. Only in-frame clones appear in the TCRdb table, and some are missing; sequencing was by immunoSEQ multiplex PCR. The sample includes 130,000 to 150,000 clones, just over 85% of them seen just once. This clone was recorded once. J gave up 3 bases and V 5 bases, and 10 bases lay outside the gene matches. The germline V gene has CDR1 MRHNA and CDR2 SNTAGT. The CDR3 loop spans 16 amino acids. The TCR sequence derives from a woman aged 18-29 years in good health and CMV-seropositive. The specimen sequenced was PBMCs. The chain is built from TRBV6-4 and TRBJ1-2; 9 nucleotides line up with TRBD1. CDR3: CASSIQQGAHDYGYTF. CDR3 sequence (DNA): TGTGCCAGCAGTATCCAACAGGGGGCTCATGACTATGGCTACACCTTC.